These 32 T cell receptor beta chains were all obtained from the same sample, sequenced in a study of radiotherapy plus CTLA-4 blockade in lung cancer. The table came from immunoSEQ multiplex PCR; TCRdb's copy has only in-frame clones and leaves some out. The profile shows 90,000 to 95,000 clones, 80% to 90% of them singletons. The specimen was peripheral blood, collected from a patient treated with radiotherapy plus ipilimumab. The receptors derive from a human donor with non-small cell lung cancer who had stable disease on radiotherapy plus ipilimumab.

The V call is TRBV6-1, the J call TRBJ2-3; D not resolved. This CDR3 spans 13 amino acids. V lost 6 bases to trimming and J lost 2 bases, with 9 bases between them. Germline CDR1 reads MNHNS; CDR2 reads SASEGT. The CDR3 loop is CASSGALTDTQYF. CDR3 bases: TGTGCCAGCAGCGGTGCACTCACAGATACGCAGTATTTT.

V and J are TRBV7-8 and TRBJ2-7; 9 bases fit TRBD2. This CDR3 contains 19 residues. Germline V gene sequence: CDR1 SGHVS, CDR2 FQNEAQ. The junction had 17 bases not matched to a gene; V was cut back by 1 base and J by 4 bases. The CDR3 sequence is CASSLVFGWGSGGPYEQYF. The CDR3, as DNA: TGTGCCAGCAGCTTAGTTTTCGGATGGGGTAGCGGGGGACCGTACGAGCAGTACTTC.

The count of this clone is one. The rearrangement links TRBV27 to TRBJ2-2; 7 bases are shared with TRBD1. This CDR3 is built from 14 residues. V dropped 6 bases and J dropped 6; count of bases not matched to a gene: 7. Germline V gene sequence: CDR1 MNHEY, CDR2 SMNVEV (reference sequence). CDR3 sequence: CASRLGQVPGELFF. CDR3 sequence (DNA): TGTGCCAGCAGATTAGGACAGGTTCCCGGGGAGCTGTTTTTT.

The chain links TRBV7-8 to TRBJ2-5; D gene ambiguous. The V gene lost 3 bases and the J gene lost 4 bases, with 15 bases spanning the gap. Germline V CDR1 and CDR2: SGHVS, FQNEAQ. The CDR3 extends over 15 amino acids. CDR3 DNA: TGTGCCAGCAGCTTTATCCCCGGGCGAGGAGAGACCCAGTACTTC. As protein: CASSFIPGRGETQYF.

This chain joins TRBV4-1 and TRBJ2-7; TRBD1 agrees at 8 bases. The CDR3 contains 14 residues. V was clipped by 0 bases and J by 7 bases; unmatched bases: 5. The V gene's germline CDR1 is MGHRA and CDR2 YSYEKL. CDR3: CASSQEFDRGEQYF. The CDR3 nucleotides read TGCGCCAGCAGCCAAGAGTTTGACAGGGGTGAGCAGTACTTC.

This chain links TRBV5-1 with TRBJ2-7; D tentatively fits TRBD1 or TRBD2 (5 bases each). The V and J ends lost 5 bases and 0 bases respectively, with 27 bases between them. The length of the CDR3 is 19 residues. Germline loops: CDR1 SGHRS, CDR2 YFSETQ. DNA for the CDR3: TGCGCCAGCAGTGGGAGAGAGACAGTCATCCAACCCTCCTCCTACGAGCAGTACTTC. Translation: CASSGRETVIQPSSYEQYF. The complete variable domain, with remaining parts taken from reference TRBV5-1 and TRBJ2-7, reads KAGVTQTPRYLIKTRGQQVTLSCSPISGHRSVSWYQQTPGQGLQFLFEYFSETQRNKGNFPGRFSGRQFSNSRSEMNVSTLELGDSALYLCASSGRETVIQPSSYEQYFGPGTRLTVT.

In DNA form, the CDR3 reads TGTGCCAGCAGTCCCTTGCAGGCCCCCAACGAGCAGTACTTC. Protein sequence: CASSPLQAPNEQYF. The rearrangement joins TRBV27 to TRBJ2-7; the D is unclear. CDR3 size: 14 residues. Germline CDR1 MNHEY, CDR2 SMNVEV (reference sequence). V was pared by 5 bases and J by 5 bases, with 16 bases between.

This rearrangement joins TRBV7-9 to TRBJ2-3; D unclear. This CDR3 spans 13 amino acids. The V gene's germline CDR1 is SEHNR and CDR2 FQNEAQ (reference sequence). V lost 5 bases and J 10 bases, leaving 16 bases between the germline ends. CDR3 loop: CASSRRQSVSQYF. CDR3 in DNA: TGTGCCAGCAGCCGTCGACAATCAGTATCGCAGTATTTT. Filled out from reference TRBV7-9 and TRBJ2-3, the complete variable domain reads DTGVSQNPRHKITKRGQNVTFRCDPISEHNRLYWYRQTLGQGPEFLTYFQNEAQLEKSRLLSDRFSAERPKGSFSTLEIQRTEQGDSAMYLCASSRRQSVSQYFGPGTRLTVL.

This clone came up a few times. This chain connects TRBV5-4 to TRBJ2-2, with D uncertain. Per the germline V gene, CDR1 is SGHNT and CDR2 is YYREEE (reference sequence). The CDR3 extends over 13 amino acids. V lost 4 bases and J 1 base, leaving 5 bases between the germline ends. CDR3 bases: TGTGCCAGCAGCGGGGAGAACACCGGGGAGCTGTTTTTT. Residues: CASSGENTGELFF.

V gene TRBV28 combines with J gene TRBJ2-7; TRBD1 is a possible D gene (6 bases). The CDR3 has 14 residues. The germline CDR1 and CDR2 sequences are MDHEN and SYDVKM. The germline V and J ends were trimmed by 6 bases and 1 base, with 13 bases remaining between them. CDR3 nucleotides: TGTGCCAGCAGGCCCCAGGGGACGTCCTACGAGCAGTACTTC. Its translation is CASRPQGTSYEQYF. Complete variable domain (other parts from reference TRBV28 and TRBJ2-7): DVKVTQSSRYLVKRTGEKVFLECVQDMDHENMFWYRQDPGLGLRLIYFSYDVKMKEKGDIPEGYSVSREKKERFSLILESASTNQTSMYLCASRPQGTSYEQYFGPGTRLTVT.

In this sample, this clone turned up a few times. The gene calls are TRBV19 and TRBJ1-1; 7 bases fit TRBD1. The V gene end was trimmed by 0 bases and the J gene end by 1 base; junction bases not matched to a gene: 8. Per germline, CDR1 LNHDA and CDR2 SQIVND (reference sequence). The CDR3 consists of 17 residues. The CDR3 loop reads CASSIDRGGLGNTEAFF. The CDR3 coding sequence is TGTGCCAGTAGTATAGATAGAGGGGGCCTTGGGAACACTGAAGCTTTCTTT.

This clone was observed a single time. The chain employs TRBV7-2 and TRBJ1-1, with TRBD1 matching 8 bases. With V trimmed by 6 bases and J by 4 bases, 4 bases remained unmatched. CDR3 size: 13 residues. From germline, CDR1 is SGHTA and CDR2 FQGNSA. The CDR3 nucleotides are TGTGCCAGCAGTTTCCAGGGGGCCACTGAAGCTTTCTTT. Its protein product is CASSFQGATEAFF.

V usage is TRBV5-5 and J usage is TRBJ1-2; unclear D gene. This CDR3 region has 13 residues. Per germline, CDR1 SGHKS and CDR2 YYEKEE (reference sequence). With 4 bases removed from V and 1 base from J, the gap between germline ends came to 8 bases. The CDR3 DNA sequence: TGTGCCAGCAGCCCCGGGGTTAACTATGGCTACACCTTC. Encoded protein: CASSPGVNYGYTF.

The rearrangement links TRBV5-1 to TRBJ2-7; TRBD1 might be the D (5 bases). The V gene lost 4 bases and the J gene lost 0 bases, with 17 bases spanning the gap. The CDR3 totals 16 residues. Germline-derived CDR1 and CDR2 are SGHRS and YFSETQ. CDR3 sequence (DNA): TGCGCCAGCAGCAACCAGAGGCAGGGATCCTCCTACGAGCAGTACTTC. It encodes CASSNQRQGSSYEQYF.

This clone was observed once. The J gene is TRBJ2-3, the V gene TRBV7-2; no clear D. Germline V gene lookup returns CDR1 SGHTA and CDR2 FQGNSA. The germline V and J ends were trimmed by 3 bases and 0 bases, with 7 bases remaining between them. This CDR3 spans 14 amino acids. In DNA, the CDR3 is TGTGCCAGCAGCTTCACACCTAGCACAGATACGCAGTATTTT. Translating gives CASSFTPSTDTQYF.

This chain uses TRBV2 with TRBJ1-5; 9 bases agree with TRBD1. The CDR3 is 15 amino acids. The ends lost 7 bases at V and 1 base at J; junction bases unmatched: 5. Germline V gives CDR1 SNHLY, CDR2 FYNNEI. The CDR3, as DNA: TGTGCCAGCAAGACACAGGGGGCAAGCAATCAGCCCCAGCATTTT. Translated, it gives CASKTQGASNQPQHF.

The chain has TRBV15 and TRBJ2-3, with 8 bases that match TRBD2. Germline assignment: CDR1 LNHNV and CDR2 YYDKDF (reference sequence). The trim removed 0 bases at V and 5 bases at J, leaving 7 bases unmatched. This CDR3 contains 16 residues. This CDR3 is CATSRDTKRGQDTQYF. CDR3 DNA: TGTGCCACCAGCAGAGATACAAAGCGGGGGCAAGATACGCAGTATTTT.

J is TRBJ2-7 and V is TRBV9; 8 bases fit TRBD1. The CDR3 covers 15 residues. The germline V gene encodes CDR1 SGDLS and CDR2 YYNGEE. Trimming at V came to 4 bases and at J to 1 base, leaving 7 bases not matched to a gene. CDR3 loop: CASSLGQGPSYEQYF. CDR3 DNA: TGTGCCAGCAGCTTAGGACAGGGACCATCCTACGAGCAGTACTTC.

The CDR3 DNA reads as TGTGCCAGCAGCTTTCCGGGACAGGGGATTGCAACTAATGAAAAACTGTTTTTT. Protein product: CASSFPGQGIATNEKLFF. The chain is built from TRBV5-5 and TRBJ1-4, with 10 bases that match TRBD1. The CDR3 totals 18 residues. Looked up from germline, CDR1 is SGHKS and CDR2 is YYEKEE (reference sequence). The V and J ends lost 2 bases and 0 bases, in that order; junction bases with no gene match: 7.

The rearrangement uses TRBV5-1 and TRBJ2-1; TRBD2 aligns across 9 bases. This CDR3 comprises 15 residues. V shed 4 bases and J 9 bases; nucleotides not matched to a gene: 11. Germline V gene lookup returns CDR1 SGHRS and CDR2 YFSETQ. The CDR3 coding sequence is TGCGCCAGCAGCAGTCCGGGACTAGCTGCAGGTGAGCAGTTCTTC. It specifies CASSSPGLAAGEQFF.

This chain joins TRBV11-3 and TRBJ2-2; no definite D call. Germline CDR1 and CDR2: SGHNT and YENEEA. CDR3 size: 13 residues. V lost 0 bases and J lost 5, with 4 bases in between. CDR3 sequence: CASSLDGTGELFF. For the CDR3, the DNA is TGTGCCAGCAGCTTAGATGGAACCGGGGAGCTGTTTTTT.

The chain combines TRBV4-1 with TRBJ2-3; 9 bases match TRBD1. V lost 1 base to trimming and J lost 3 bases; unmatched junction nucleotides: 8. The CDR3 covers 17 residues. In germline, CDR1 is MGHRA, CDR2 YSYEKL. CDR3 DNA sequence: TGCGCCAGCAGCCAAGCGCCGGGACAGGGTCTGACAGATACGCAGTATTTT. It codes for CASSQAPGQGLTDTQYF.

With regard to this clone: Its ends do not fully match the called genes, so a read error is possible. The chain combines TRBV10-2 with TRBJ2-5, with D possibly being TRBD1 (6 bases). This CDR3 region has 11 residues. Germline V CDR1 and CDR2: WSHSY, SAAADI. CDR3 loop: CASSGGHQTHF. The DNA of the CDR3 is TGCGCCAGCAGTGGGGGACATCAGACGCACTTC.

This chain links TRBV10-3 with TRBJ2-1, with no clear D. Germline assignment: CDR1 ENHRY and CDR2 SYGVKD. CDR3 size: 12 residues. Trimming shortened V by 5 bases and J by 8 bases, and 10 bases separated the two germline ends. The CDR3 sequence is CAISLLADEQFF. The DNA for the CDR3 is TGTGCCATCAGTCTCTTGGCGGATGAGCAGTTCTTC.

The chain is built from TRBV7-9 and TRBJ1-4; TRBD1 might be the D (6 bases). CDR1 and CDR2 (germline): SEHNR, FQNEAQ (reference sequence). V lost 3 bases and J 7 bases, leaving 15 bases between the germline ends. The length of the CDR3 is 15 residues. Here the CDR3 DNA reads TGTGCCAGCAGCTTGTATCGGGGGCCGGGTGAAAAACTGTTTTTT. Protein: CASSLYRGPGEKLFF.

The chain links TRBV5-6 to TRBJ2-7, with D possibly being TRBD1 (6 bases). Germline V CDR1 and CDR2: SGHDT, YYEEEE. The CDR3 is 15 residues long. The V end was cut by 2 bases, the J end by 4 bases, with 16 bases between. The chain's CDR3 is CASSLQVLGGYEQYF. CDR3 bases: TGTGCCAGCAGCTTACAGGTCCTAGGGGGATACGAGCAGTACTTC.

This sequence joins TRBV9 and TRBJ2-2, with D possibly being TRBD2 (6 bases). The CDR3 extends over 16 amino acids. Per germline, CDR1 SGDLS and CDR2 YYNGEE. The germline V and J ends were trimmed by 4 bases and 5 bases, with 18 bases remaining between them. CDR3 residues: CASSLGTGSGTGELFF. CDR3 bases: TGTGCCAGCAGCCTTGGGACCGGGAGCGGGACCGGGGAGCTGTTTTTT.

The chain couples TRBV14 to TRBJ2-7; either TRBD1 or TRBD2 may supply D (5 bases each). The CDR3 runs to 13 residues. Germline V gene lookup returns CDR1 SGHDN and CDR2 FVKESK. The V end lost 4 bases, the J end lost 4 bases, and 11 bases lay between the germline ends. As DNA, the CDR3 is TGTGCCAGCAGCCCGTGGGACGATTACGAGCAGTACTTC. Amino acid sequence: CASSPWDDYEQYF.

The chain employs TRBV2 and TRBJ2-7; 9 nucleotides align to TRBD1. This CDR3 spans 14 amino acids. Unmatched junction bases numbered 10, after V lost 6 bases and J lost 7 bases. CDR1 SNHLY and CDR2 FYNNEI come from the germline V gene. This CDR3 reads CASSGGQGLGEQYF. CDR3 bases: TGTGCCAGCAGCGGAGGACAGGGGCTGGGAGAGCAGTACTTC.

V and J are TRBV7-9 and TRBJ2-3; 13 nucleotides agree with TRBD2. J gave up 2 bases and V 5 bases, and 7 bases lay outside the gene matches. This CDR3 is built from 17 residues. Germline V gives CDR1 SEHNR, CDR2 FQNEAQ (reference sequence). This chain's CDR3 is CASSRRTSGSNTDTQYF. Here the CDR3 DNA reads TGTGCCAGCAGCCGACGGACTAGCGGGAGTAACACAGATACGCAGTATTTT.

The gene calls are TRBV11-2 and TRBJ2-1; TRBD1 matches at 9 bases. The CDR3 runs 17 residues. Germline CDR1 is SGHAT and CDR2 is FQNNGV. Trimming took 5 bases from V and 3 from J; bases not matched to a gene: 11. As DNA, the CDR3 is TGTGCCAGCAGCCCACTCCCGGACAGGGGAAACTACAATGAGCAGTTCTTC. Translation: CASSPLPDRGNYNEQFF.

The rearrangement uses TRBV27 and TRBJ1-3; weak D call: TRBD1 (5 bases). V dropped 6 bases and J dropped 4 bases, with 13 bases sitting between them. The CDR3 contains 14 residues. Germline lookup yields CDR1 MNHEY and CDR2 SMNVEV (reference sequence). CDR3 nucleotide sequence: TGTGCCAGCAGACCGATGGGGGAGGGAAACACCATATATTTT. The encoded protein is CASRPMGEGNTIYF.